The rows below give T cell receptor beta chains drawn from one sample of a study of blood T cells in healthy people across ages. Using its own MiXCR run on the 5' RACE reads, TCRdb lists one record per CDR3 protein. There are more than 1.4 million distinct CDR3 sequences in the sample; around 39% occur only once, and 7.9% lies in the top ten. The specimen was blood. All receptors derive from a young woman in good health. The CDR3 runs from the conserved cysteine through the conserved F or W. Each record gives: V gene, D gene, clone size, J gene, CDR3 protein, CDR3 DNA. The D gene is left open where the match is weak. Clone size, where shown, is once, few, many, or a class for clones that have expanded.

v_gene: TRBV27
d_gene: -
abundance: few
j_gene: TRBJ1-2
CDR3aa: CASSLGGQLANYGYTF
CDR3nt: TGTGCCAGCTCCCTGGGCGGGCAACTCGCTAACTATGGCTACACCTTC

v_gene: TRBV5-5
d_gene: TRBD1
abundance: -
j_gene: TRBJ2-7
CDR3aa: CASRQDREFYEQYF
CDR3nt: TGTGCCAGCCGTCAAGACAGGGAATTCTACGAGCAGTACTTC

v_gene: TRBV10-3
d_gene: TRBD1
abundance: -
j_gene: TRBJ1-3
CDR3aa: CAKADRVGNTIYF
CDR3nt: TGTGCCAAGGCGGACAGGGTTGGAAACACCATATATTTT

v_gene: TRBV20-1
d_gene: TRBD2
abundance: -
j_gene: TRBJ2-5
CDR3aa: CSAGGSGLAAQETQYF
CDR3nt: TGCAGTGCTGGAGGGTCGGGACTAGCGGCGCAAGAGACCCAGTACTTC

v_gene: TRBV21-1
d_gene: -
abundance: -
j_gene: TRBJ2-7
CDR3aa: CASRGAVSSQIRVQYF
CDR3nt: TGTGCCAGCAGGGGGGCAGTTTCGTCCCAGATACGTGTGCAGTACTTC

v_gene: TRBV20-1
d_gene: -
abundance: -
j_gene: TRBJ1-1
CDR3aa: CSARPTGNTEAFF
CDR3nt: TGCAGTGCTAGGCCTACAGGGAACACTGAAGCTTTCTTT

v_gene: TRBV6-1
d_gene: TRBD1
abundance: -
j_gene: TRBJ2-5
CDR3aa: CASSEGGQAKQYF
CDR3nt: TGTGCCAGTAGTGAAGGAGGACAGGCGAAGCAGTACTTC

v_gene: TRBV9
d_gene: TRBD2
abundance: few
j_gene: TRBJ2-4
CDR3aa: CVSSLRGGGAKNIQYF
CDR3nt: TGTGTCAGCAGCTTACGCGGCGGGGGGGCCAAAAACATTCAGTACTTC

v_gene: TRBV28
d_gene: -
abundance: -
j_gene: TRBJ2-5
CDR3aa: CASSLGDRILEQYF
CDR3nt: TGTGCCAGCAGTTTAGGTGACAGGATCCTGGAGCAGTACTTC

v_gene: TRBV27
d_gene: -
abundance: -
j_gene: TRBJ2-7
CDR3aa: CASKGVGRDPYSYEQYF
CDR3nt: TGTGCCAGCAAGGGCGTTGGAAGGGACCCCTACTCCTACGAGCAGTACTTC

v_gene: TRBV10-2
d_gene: TRBD1
abundance: -
j_gene: TRBJ1-2
CDR3aa: CASSELGTGGVYGYTF
CDR3nt: TGCGCCAGCAGTGAGTTGGGGACAGGGGGCGTCTATGGCTACACCTTC

v_gene: TRBV10-3
d_gene: TRBD2
abundance: few
j_gene: TRBJ2-2
CDR3aa: CAIYREGTGELFF
CDR3nt: TGTGCCATCTATCGGGAGGGCACCGGGGAGCTGTTTTTT

v_gene: TRBV20-1
d_gene: -
abundance: few
j_gene: TRBJ2-7
CDR3aa: CSAKSGENTYEQYF
CDR3nt: TGCAGTGCTAAATCAGGGGAGAATACTTACGAGCAGTACTTC

v_gene: TRBV27
d_gene: -
abundance: few
j_gene: TRBJ1-1
CDR3aa: CASSRGDRAFF
CDR3nt: TGTGCCAGCAGCCGAGGGGACCGGGCTTTCTTT

v_gene: TRBV12-5
d_gene: -
abundance: few
j_gene: TRBJ2-5
CDR3aa: CASGFGETQYF
CDR3nt: TGTGCTAGTGGTTTTGGAGAGACCCAGTACTTC

v_gene: TRBV10-3
d_gene: -
abundance: -
j_gene: TRBJ1-1
CDR3aa: CAISAGTLNTEAFF
CDR3nt: TGTGCCATCAGTGCTGGGACGTTGAACACTGAAGCTTTCTTT

v_gene: TRBV10-3
d_gene: TRBD1
abundance: few
j_gene: TRBJ2-7
CDR3aa: CAISGDRVVHEQYF
CDR3nt: TGTGCCATCAGTGGGGACAGGGTGGTCCACGAGCAGTACTTC

v_gene: TRBV6-5
d_gene: TRBD1
abundance: few
j_gene: TRBJ1-2
CDR3aa: CASSYGTGRGGYTF
CDR3nt: TGTGCCAGCAGTTACGGGACAGGGCGCGGTGGCTACACCTTC

v_gene: TRBV20-1
d_gene: TRBD2
abundance: -
j_gene: TRBJ2-2
CDR3aa: CSAPLAGGPFGELFF
CDR3nt: TGCAGTGCTCCCCTAGCGGGAGGGCCTTTCGGGGAGCTGTTTTTT

v_gene: TRBV5-6
d_gene: -
abundance: -
j_gene: TRBJ2-7
CDR3aa: CASSLEGSPEQYF
CDR3nt: TGTGCCAGCAGTTTAGAAGGTAGCCCCGAGCAGTACTTC

v_gene: TRBV7-3
d_gene: -
abundance: -
j_gene: TRBJ2-1
CDR3aa: CASSLFINEQFF
CDR3nt: TGTGCCAGCAGCTTATTTATCAATGAGCAGTTCTTC

v_gene: TRBV4-1
d_gene: -
abundance: few
j_gene: TRBJ1-1
CDR3aa: CASSQVFVPNTEAFF
CDR3nt: TGCGCCAGCAGCCAAGTCTTCGTCCCGAACACTGAAGCTTTCTTT

v_gene: TRBV27
d_gene: -
abundance: -
j_gene: TRBJ1-6
CDR3aa: CASSLLGPNSPLHF
CDR3nt: TGTGCCAGCAGTTTATTGGGGCCTAATTCACCCCTCCACTTT

v_gene: TRBV7-9
d_gene: TRBD2
abundance: -
j_gene: TRBJ2-1
CDR3aa: CASTGRGRTYNEQFF
CDR3nt: TGTGCCAGCACCGGGCGGGGGAGGACCTACAATGAGCAGTTCTTC

v_gene: TRBV7-2
d_gene: -
abundance: -
j_gene: TRBJ2-7
CDR3aa: CASSLLWVSEQYF
CDR3nt: TGTGCCAGCAGCCTCCTGTGGGTTTCCGAGCAGTACTTC

v_gene: TRBV27
d_gene: -
abundance: -
j_gene: TRBJ2-3
CDR3aa: CASKGFPQRFTDTQYF
CDR3nt: TGTGCCAGCAAAGGCTTCCCCCAGCGGTTCACAGATACGCAGTATTTT

v_gene: TRBV20-1
d_gene: TRBD2
abundance: -
j_gene: TRBJ2-1
CDR3aa: CSASQPGTSDNEQFF
CDR3nt: TGCAGTGCTAGTCAACCCGGGACTAGCGACAATGAGCAGTTCTTC

v_gene: TRBV28
d_gene: -
abundance: few
j_gene: TRBJ1-6
CDR3aa: CASSRDAYRDNSPLHF
CDR3nt: TGTGCCAGCAGCCGGGACGCCTATCGGGATAATTCACCCCTCCACTTT

v_gene: TRBV5-1
d_gene: -
abundance: -
j_gene: TRBJ2-3
CDR3aa: CATSPNPLRADTQYF
CDR3nt: TGCGCCACCAGCCCTAACCCCCTCCGGGCAGATACGCAGTATTTT

v_gene: TRBV10-3
d_gene: TRBD1
abundance: -
j_gene: TRBJ2-5
CDR3aa: CAISEDRAKLQTQYF
CDR3nt: TGTGCCATCAGTGAGGACAGGGCCAAGCTCCAGACCCAGTACTTC

v_gene: TRBV6-1
d_gene: -
abundance: -
j_gene: TRBJ2-3
CDR3aa: CASSEALGAADTQYF
CDR3nt: TGTGCCAGCAGTGAAGCATTAGGTGCTGCAGATACGCAGTATTTT

v_gene: TRBV6-2/TRBV6-3
d_gene: -
abundance: -
j_gene: TRBJ2-1
CDR3aa: CASTGDPSYNEQFF
CDR3nt: TGTGCCAGCACCGGGGACCCATCCTACAATGAGCAGTTCTTC